This TCR beta chain came from a study of OX40 agonist ivuxolimab in advanced cancers. Turning to the study itself: In this cohort, patients received ivuxolimab, an agonistic anti-OX40 (CD134) antibody. Patients enrolled in dose escalation were diagnosed with hepatocellular carcinoma, melanoma, renal cell or head and neck cancer.

The CDR3 runs 16 residues. V gave up 0 bases and J gave up 4 bases; unmatched junction bases: 8. Germline V lookup: CDR1 SGDLS, CDR2 YYNGEE. Sequenced by immunoSEQ multiplex PCR; TCRdb stores in-frame clones only, minus some. The table has tens of thousands of clones, approximately 89% seen once; the top ten hold under 0.85%. The input for sequencing was CD4+ or CD8+ T cells sorted from blood, taken in a trial of the OX40 agonist ivuxolimab. The V and J genes are TRBV9 and TRBJ1-2, with 8 bases aligning to TRBD1. This sequence originates from an adult with an advanced solid tumor such as melanoma, head and neck, liver or kidney cancer. CDR3 amino acids: CASSVDGTGTIYGYTF. CDR3 DNA sequence: TGTGCCAGCAGCGTAGACGGGACAGGTACCATCTATGGCTACACCTTC.